Sequencing of this T cell receptor (beta chain) was carried out in a study of CD8 T cells in ankylosing spondylitis. This CDR3 contains 14 residues. V was pared by 4 bases and J by 8 bases, with 11 bases of the junction left unmatched. Germline CDR1 is SGHRS and CDR2 is YFSETQ. One entry per CDR3 protein, called by TCRdb with MiXCR from the 5' RACE reads. Altogether some 150,000 distinct CDR3 sequences are present, 9.5% to 12% being singletons, with the ten largest covering around 4.1%. This clonotype appeared many times. This clonotype was sampled from a female donor with ankylosing spondylitis or in good health (not recorded which). This sequence joins TRBV5-1 and TRBJ1-2, with 7 bases aligning to TRBD1. Material: blood, either unsorted or a sorted T cell fraction (not recorded which). CDR3 DNA sequence: TGCGCCAGCAGCCCATCAGGGACAGAAGGCGGCTACACCTTC. This sequence encodes CASSPSGTEGGYTF.